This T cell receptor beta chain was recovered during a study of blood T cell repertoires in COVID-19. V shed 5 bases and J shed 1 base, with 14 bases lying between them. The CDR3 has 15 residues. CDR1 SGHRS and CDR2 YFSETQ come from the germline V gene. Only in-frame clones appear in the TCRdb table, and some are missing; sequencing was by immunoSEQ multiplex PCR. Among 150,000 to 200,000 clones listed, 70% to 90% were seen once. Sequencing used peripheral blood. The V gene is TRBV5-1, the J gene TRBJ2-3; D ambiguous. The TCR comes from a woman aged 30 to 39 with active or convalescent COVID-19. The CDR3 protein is CASSKLVSGTDTQYF. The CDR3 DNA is TGCGCCAGCAGTAAGTTGGTCAGCGGCACAGATACGCAGTATTTT. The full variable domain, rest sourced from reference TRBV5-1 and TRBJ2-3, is KAGVTQTPRYLIKTRGQQVTLSCSPISGHRSVSWYQQTPGQGLQFLFEYFSETQRNKGNFPGRFSGRQFSNSRSEMNVSTLELGDSALYLCASSKLVSGTDTQYFGPGTRLTVL.